This entry describes one T cell receptor beta chain. Following extraction, RNA underwent reverse transcription to cDNA, which served as the sequencing template. The assay was immunoSEQ multiplex PCR, and TCRdb's table has in-frame clones only and misses some. The sample includes 69,000 or so clones, 60% seen only once; the top ten take approximately 19%. Germline assignment: CDR1 SGHVS and CDR2 FQNEAQ. This CDR3 contains 13 residues. Trimming removed 2 bases at V and 7 bases at J, with 9 bases between. This record comes from a study of CD8+ T cells in alopecia areata. Background on the study: For the treated group, dosing was oral tofacitinib at 5 to 10 mg twice daily.

The TCR comes from a human donor with alopecia areata. The rearrangement joins TRBV7-8 to TRBJ1-5; D not resolved. The starting material was CD8+ T cells sorted from blood, obtained at week 0. CDR3 residues: CASSLTWEQPQHF. The CDR3 nucleotides read TGTGCCAGCAGCTTAACTTGGGAGCAGCCCCAGCATTTT.